This T cell receptor (beta chain) comes out of a study of blood T cell repertoires in COVID-19. For the study at large: PBMCs, B-cell-depleted T cells, or T cells were the source of the cDNA or gDNA that made up the material.

CDR1 and CDR2 (germline): SQVTM, ANQGSEA. The CDR3 is 13 residues long. V dropped 6 bases and J dropped 8; count of bases not matched to a gene: 8. TCRdb keeps only in-frame clones here, not all; method: immunoSEQ multiplex PCR. This table holds 300,000 to 450,000 clones, 89% found once. The receptor comes from a woman aged 30 to 39 with COVID-19, enrolled during active disease. The chain is built from TRBV29-1 and TRBJ2-1, with TRBD2 matching over 9 bases. The sample comprised peripheral blood. CDR3 nucleotide sequence: TGCAGCGTCGGCGGGAGGGCCAAGGATGAGCAGTTCTTC. Translating it yields CSVGGRAKDEQFF.